This TCR beta chain is drawn from a study of siplizumab effects on memory and regulatory T cells. Study results and caveats: Proliferating siplizumab-culture Tregs lacked confirmation of suppressive function. In controls, 26.9% of mappable alloreactive CD4+ clones were Treg-derived on average, versus about 64% with siplizumab. There appeared to be greater diversity in naive T cells than in memory cells, and naive T cells seemed major contributors to the alloresponse. Naive-or-memory phenotypes were unassignable for roughly 75-95% of proliferating CD4+ or CD8+ clones.

The protocol was immunoSEQ multiplex PCR, while the TCRdb copy is restricted to in-frame clones and leaves out a portion. The table has 75,000 to 100,000 clones, just under 95% seen once; the top ten hold roughly 1.3%. Worth noting for this clone: No antigen is known for it.

This CDR3 is built from 15 residues. The V gene's germline CDR1 is SGHRS and CDR2 YFSETQ. V was pared by 4 bases and J by 2 bases, with 16 bases between. Material: non-Treg CD4+ T cells sorted from blood. The receptor's source is a human donor in good health. V gene TRBV5-1 combines with J gene TRBJ2-7, with D perhaps matching TRBD2 (6 bases). The DNA for the CDR3 is TGCGCCAGCAGCCAGGGCGTTAGCGGTACCTACGAGCAGTACTTC. It specifies CASSQGVSGTYEQYF.